This record concerns one T cell receptor beta chain sequence. Sequenced by immunoSEQ multiplex PCR; TCRdb stores in-frame clones only, minus some. Altogether roughly 71,000 clones are present, 60% to 80% being singletons, with the ten largest covering roughly 1.5%. The data were taken from a study of OX40 agonist ivuxolimab in advanced cancers. Between the trimmed V and J ends, which lost 5 bases and 4 bases, there was a span of 11 bases. The CDR3 spans 13 residues. The germline V gene has CDR1 SGHNT and CDR2 YYREEE (reference sequence). The clonotype originates from an adult with an advanced solid tumor such as melanoma, head and neck, liver or kidney cancer. The chain is built from TRBV5-4 and TRBJ2-3; no definite D call. Specimen: CD4+ or CD8+ T cells sorted from blood, collected in a trial of the OX40 agonist ivuxolimab. The DNA for the CDR3 is TGTGCCAGCAGGAGCCCTTCGGCAGATACGCAGTATTTT. It codes for CASRSPSADTQYF.